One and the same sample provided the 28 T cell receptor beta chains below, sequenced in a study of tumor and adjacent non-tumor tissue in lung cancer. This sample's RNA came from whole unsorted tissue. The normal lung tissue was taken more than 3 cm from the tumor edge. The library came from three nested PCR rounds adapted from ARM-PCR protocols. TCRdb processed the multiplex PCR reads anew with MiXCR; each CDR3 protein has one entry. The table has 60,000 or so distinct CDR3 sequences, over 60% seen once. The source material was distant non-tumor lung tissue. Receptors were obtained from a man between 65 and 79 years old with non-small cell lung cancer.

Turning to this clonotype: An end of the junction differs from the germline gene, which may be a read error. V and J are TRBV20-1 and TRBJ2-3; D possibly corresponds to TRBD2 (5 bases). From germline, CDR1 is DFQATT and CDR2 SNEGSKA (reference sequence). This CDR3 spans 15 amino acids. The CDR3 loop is CSTRDRCGITDTQYF. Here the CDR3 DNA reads TGCAGTACTAGAGATAGGTGCGGAATCACAGATACGCAGTATTTT.

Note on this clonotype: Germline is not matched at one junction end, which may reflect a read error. The CDR3 here is CASSPGLAVSNEQYF. The DNA of the CDR3 is TGCGCCAGTAGCCCAGGACTAGCGGTCTCCAACGAGCAGTACTTC. The V and J genes are TRBV5-1 and TRBJ2-7; 10 bases match TRBD2. The CDR3 covers 15 residues. The V gene's germline CDR1 is SGHRS and CDR2 YFSETQ.

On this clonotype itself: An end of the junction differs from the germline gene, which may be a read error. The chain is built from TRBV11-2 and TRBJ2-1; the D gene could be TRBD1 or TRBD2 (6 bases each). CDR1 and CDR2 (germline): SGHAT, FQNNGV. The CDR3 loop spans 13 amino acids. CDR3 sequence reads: CAGSIPKGGEQFF. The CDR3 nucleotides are TGTGCCGGCAGTATCCCTAAGGGGGGTGAGCAGTTCTTC. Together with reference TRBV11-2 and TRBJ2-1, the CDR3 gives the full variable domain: EAGVAQSPRYKIIEKRQSVAFWCNPISGHATLYWYQQILGQGPKLLIQFQNNGVVDDSQLPKDRFSAERLKGVDSTLKIQPAKLEDSAVYLCAGSIPKGGEQFFGPGTRLTVL.

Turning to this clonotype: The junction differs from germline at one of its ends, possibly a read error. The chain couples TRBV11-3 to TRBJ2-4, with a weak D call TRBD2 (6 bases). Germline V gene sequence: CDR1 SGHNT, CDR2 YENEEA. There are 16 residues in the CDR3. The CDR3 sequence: CASSLNAGQDKNTQYF. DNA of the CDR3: TGTGCCAGCAGTCTAAACGCGGGGCAAGACAAAAACACTCAGTACTTC.

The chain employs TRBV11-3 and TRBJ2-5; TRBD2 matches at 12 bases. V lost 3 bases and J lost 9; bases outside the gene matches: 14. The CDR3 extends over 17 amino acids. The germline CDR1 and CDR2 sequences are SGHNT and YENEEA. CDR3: CASSLGRLAGVHEAQYF. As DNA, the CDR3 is TGTGCCAGCAGCTTGGGGAGACTAGCGGGAGTACATGAGGCCCAGTACTTC.

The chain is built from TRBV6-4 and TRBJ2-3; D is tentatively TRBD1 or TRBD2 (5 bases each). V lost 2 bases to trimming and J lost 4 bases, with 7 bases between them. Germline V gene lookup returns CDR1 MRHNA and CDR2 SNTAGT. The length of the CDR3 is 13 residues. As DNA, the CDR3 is TGTGCCAGCAGTGACAGGGACGCAGATACGCAGTATTTT. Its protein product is CASSDRDADTQYF.

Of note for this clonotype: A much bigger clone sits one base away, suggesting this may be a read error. CDR3 nucleotide sequence: TGTGCCAGCAGTACTACCGGGGCAGGGGCTGGCTACACCTTC. Translating it yields CASSTTGAGAGYTF. The chain combines TRBV6-1 with TRBJ1-2, with D possibly matching TRBD1 (6 bases). Germline V gene sequence: CDR1 MNHNS, CDR2 SASEGT. The CDR3 contains 14 residues. Trimming shortened V by 5 bases and J by 7 bases, and 17 bases separated the two germline ends.

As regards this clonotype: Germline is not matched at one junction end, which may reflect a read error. CDR3 DNA sequence: TGTGCCAGCAGCAGGGCGGGCGTGGGGGAGTACAATGAGCTGTTCTTC. Residues: CASSRAGVGEYNELFF. The chain carries TRBV5-4 and TRBJ2-1; D could derive from TRBD1 or TRBD2 (5 bases each). The CDR3 totals 16 residues. CDR1 is SGHNT and CDR2 is YYREEE in the germline V gene (reference sequence).

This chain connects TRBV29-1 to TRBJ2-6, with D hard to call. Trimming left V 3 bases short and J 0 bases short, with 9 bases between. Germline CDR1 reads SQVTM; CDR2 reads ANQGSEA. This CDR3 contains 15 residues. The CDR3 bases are TGCAGCGTTGACGCGCCAGACTCTGGGGCCAACGTCCTGACTTTC. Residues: CSVDAPDSGANVLTF. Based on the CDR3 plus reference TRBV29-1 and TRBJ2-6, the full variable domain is SAVISQKPSRDICQRGTSLTIQCQVDSQVTMMFWYRQQPGQSLTLIATANQGSEATYESGFVIDKFPISRPNLTFSTLTVSNMSPEDSSIYLCSVDAPDSGANVLTFGAGSRLTVL.

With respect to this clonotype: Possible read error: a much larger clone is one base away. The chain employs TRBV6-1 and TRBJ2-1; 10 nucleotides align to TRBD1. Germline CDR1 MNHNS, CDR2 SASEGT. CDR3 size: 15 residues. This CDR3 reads CASRQRQGAYNELFF. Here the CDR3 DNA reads TGTGCCAGCAGGCAACGACAGGGGGCCTACAATGAGCTGTTCTTC.

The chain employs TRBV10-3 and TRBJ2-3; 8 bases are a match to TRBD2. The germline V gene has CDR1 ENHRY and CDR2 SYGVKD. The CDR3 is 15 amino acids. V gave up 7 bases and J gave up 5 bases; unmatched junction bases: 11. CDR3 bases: TGTGCCATCAACCTTAACGGGGGGGCCAGAGATACGCAGTATTTT. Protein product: CAINLNGGARDTQYF.

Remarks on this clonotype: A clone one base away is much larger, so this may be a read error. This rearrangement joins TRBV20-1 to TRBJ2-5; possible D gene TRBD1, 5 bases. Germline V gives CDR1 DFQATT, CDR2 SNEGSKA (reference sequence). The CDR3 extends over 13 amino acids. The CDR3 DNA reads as TGCAGTGTTAGAGTAGGGGCGCGGGAGACCCAGTACTTC. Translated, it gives CSVRVGARETQYF.

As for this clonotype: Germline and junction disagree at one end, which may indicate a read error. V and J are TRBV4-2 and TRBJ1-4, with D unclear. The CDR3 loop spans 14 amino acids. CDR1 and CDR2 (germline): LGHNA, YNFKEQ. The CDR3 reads CASRQETTNEELFF. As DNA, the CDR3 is TGTGCCAGCAGGCAAGAGACAACTAATGAAGAACTGTTTTTT.

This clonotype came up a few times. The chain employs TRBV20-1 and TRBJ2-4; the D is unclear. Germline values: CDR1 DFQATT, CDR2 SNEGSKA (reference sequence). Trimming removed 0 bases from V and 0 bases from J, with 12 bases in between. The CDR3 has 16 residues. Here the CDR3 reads CSARDIGRLAKNIQYF. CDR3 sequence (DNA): TGCAGTGCTAGAGATATTGGCCGGCTAGCCAAAAACATTCAGTACTTC.

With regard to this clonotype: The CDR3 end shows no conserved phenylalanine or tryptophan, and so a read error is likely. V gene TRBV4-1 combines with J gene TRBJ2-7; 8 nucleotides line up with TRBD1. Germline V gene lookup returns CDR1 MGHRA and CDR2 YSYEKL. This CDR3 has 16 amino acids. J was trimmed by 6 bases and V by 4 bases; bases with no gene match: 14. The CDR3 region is CASSRPGQGEKGEQYL. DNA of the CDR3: TGCGCCAGCAGCCGACCCGGACAGGGTGAGAAGGGCGAGCAGTACCTC.

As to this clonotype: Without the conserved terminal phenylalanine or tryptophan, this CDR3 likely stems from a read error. DNA of the CDR3: TGCGCCAGCAGTTTAACGTCCAAAAACATTCAGTACTCC. Its protein is CASSLTSKNIQYS. This chain uses TRBV12-3 or TRBV12-4 with TRBJ2-4; unclear D gene. CDR3 size: 13 residues.

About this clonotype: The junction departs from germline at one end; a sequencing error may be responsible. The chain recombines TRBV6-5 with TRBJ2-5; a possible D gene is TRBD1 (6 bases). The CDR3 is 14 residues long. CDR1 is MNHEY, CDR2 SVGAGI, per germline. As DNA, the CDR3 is TGTGCCAGCCGGCCCCAGGACAGCCAAGGAACCCAATACTTC. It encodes CASRPQDSQGTQYF.

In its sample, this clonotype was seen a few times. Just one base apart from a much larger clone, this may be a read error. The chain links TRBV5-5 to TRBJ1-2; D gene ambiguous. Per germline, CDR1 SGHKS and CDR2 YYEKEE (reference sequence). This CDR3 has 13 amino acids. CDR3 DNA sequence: TGTGCCAACAGCACGGACGGAGGTCGAGGCTACACCTTC. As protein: CANSTDGGRGYTF.

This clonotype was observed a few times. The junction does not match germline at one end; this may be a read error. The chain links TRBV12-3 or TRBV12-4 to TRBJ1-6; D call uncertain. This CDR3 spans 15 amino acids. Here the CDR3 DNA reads TGTGTCAGCAGTTTGGGGAGTTCTGTTGGTTCACCCCTCCACTTT. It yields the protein CVSSLGSSVGSPLHF.

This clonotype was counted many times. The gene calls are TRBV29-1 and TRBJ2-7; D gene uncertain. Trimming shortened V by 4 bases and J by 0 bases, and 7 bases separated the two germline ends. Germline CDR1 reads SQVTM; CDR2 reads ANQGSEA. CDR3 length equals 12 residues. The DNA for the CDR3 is TGCAGCGTTGTGGAGAGCTCCTACGAGCAGTACTTC. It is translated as CSVVESSYEQYF.

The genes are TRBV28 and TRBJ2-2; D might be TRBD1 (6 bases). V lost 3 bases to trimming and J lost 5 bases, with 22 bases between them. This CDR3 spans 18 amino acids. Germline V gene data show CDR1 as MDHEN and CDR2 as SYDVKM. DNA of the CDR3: TGTGCCAGCAGTTTCGCGTCGGTTCTTCAGGGGTCAACCGGGGAGCTGTTTTTT. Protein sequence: CASSFASVLQGSTGELFF.

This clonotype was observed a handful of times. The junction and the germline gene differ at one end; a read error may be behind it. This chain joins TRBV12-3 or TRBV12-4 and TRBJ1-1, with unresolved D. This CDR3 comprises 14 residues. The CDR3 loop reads CASSLEVELAEASF. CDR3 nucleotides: TGTGCCAGCAGTTTAGAGGTGGAACTTGCTGAAGCTTCCTTT.

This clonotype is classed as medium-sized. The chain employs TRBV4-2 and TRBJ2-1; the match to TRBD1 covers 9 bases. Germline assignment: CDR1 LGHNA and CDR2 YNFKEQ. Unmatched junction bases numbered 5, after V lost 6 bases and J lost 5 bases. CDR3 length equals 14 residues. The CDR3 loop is CASRDRGENNEQFF. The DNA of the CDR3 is TGTGCCAGCAGAGACAGGGGGGAAAACAATGAGCAGTTCTTC.

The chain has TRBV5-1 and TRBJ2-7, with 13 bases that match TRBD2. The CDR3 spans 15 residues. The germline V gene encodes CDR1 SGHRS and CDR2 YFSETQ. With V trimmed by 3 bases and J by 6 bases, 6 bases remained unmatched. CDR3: CASSSGLAGHREQYF. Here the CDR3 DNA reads TGCGCCAGCAGCTCGGGACTAGCGGGACACCGCGAGCAGTACTTC.

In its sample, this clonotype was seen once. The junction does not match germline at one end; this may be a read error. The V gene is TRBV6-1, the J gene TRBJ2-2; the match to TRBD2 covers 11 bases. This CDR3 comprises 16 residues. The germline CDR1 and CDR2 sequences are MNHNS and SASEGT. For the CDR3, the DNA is TGTGGCAGCAGAGGGGGGACTAGCGGTAACACCGGGGAGCTGTTTTTT. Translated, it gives CGSRGGTSGNTGELFF.

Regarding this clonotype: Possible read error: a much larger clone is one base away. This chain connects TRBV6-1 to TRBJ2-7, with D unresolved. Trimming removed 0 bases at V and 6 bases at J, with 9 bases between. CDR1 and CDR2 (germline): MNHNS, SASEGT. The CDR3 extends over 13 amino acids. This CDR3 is CASSEATDREQYF. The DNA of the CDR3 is TGTGCCAGCAGTGAAGCCACGGATCGCGAGCAGTACTTC.

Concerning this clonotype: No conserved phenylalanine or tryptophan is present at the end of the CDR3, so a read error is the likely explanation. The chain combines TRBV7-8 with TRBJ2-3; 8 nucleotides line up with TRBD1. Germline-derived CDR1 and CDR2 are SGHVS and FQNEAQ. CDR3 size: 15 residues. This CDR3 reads CTSGHGTGFGDTQYS. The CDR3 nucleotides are TGTACCAGCGGACACGGGACAGGTTTCGGCGATACGCAGTATTCT.

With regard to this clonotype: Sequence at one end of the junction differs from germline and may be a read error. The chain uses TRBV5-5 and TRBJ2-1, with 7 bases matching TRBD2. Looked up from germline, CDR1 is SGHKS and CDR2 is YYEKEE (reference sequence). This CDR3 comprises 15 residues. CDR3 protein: CASSFRLAGGFEQSF. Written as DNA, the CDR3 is TGCGCCAGCAGCTTCAGATTAGCGGGTGGCTTTGAGCAGTCCTTC.